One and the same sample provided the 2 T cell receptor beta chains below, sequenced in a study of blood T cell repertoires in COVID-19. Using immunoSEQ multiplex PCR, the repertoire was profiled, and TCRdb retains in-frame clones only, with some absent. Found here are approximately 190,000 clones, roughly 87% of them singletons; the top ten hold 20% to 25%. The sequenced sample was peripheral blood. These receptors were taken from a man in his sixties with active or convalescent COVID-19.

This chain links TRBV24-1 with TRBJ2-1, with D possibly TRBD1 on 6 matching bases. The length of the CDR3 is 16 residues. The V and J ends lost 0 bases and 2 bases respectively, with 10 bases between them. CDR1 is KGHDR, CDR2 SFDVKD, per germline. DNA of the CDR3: TGTGCCACCAGTGATTTGAGGCAGGGGACCTACAATGAGCAGTTCTTC. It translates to CATSDLRQGTYNEQFF.

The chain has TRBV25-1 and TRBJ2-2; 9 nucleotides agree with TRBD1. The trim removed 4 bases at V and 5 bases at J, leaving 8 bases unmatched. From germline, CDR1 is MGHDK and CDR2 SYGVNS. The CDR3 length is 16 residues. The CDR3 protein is CASSAPGTGWTGELFF. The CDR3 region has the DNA TGTGCCAGCAGTGCCCCCGGGACAGGGTGGACCGGGGAGCTGTTTTTT.